The 25 T cell receptor beta chains below were found in one sample sequenced in a study of blood T cell repertoires in COVID-19. The repertoire was sequenced with immunoSEQ multiplex PCR; TCRdb's copy has only in-frame clones and lacks some. Here the sample spans 55,000 to 65,000 clones, around four fifths being singletons. The sequenced material came from peripheral blood. All receptors derive from a woman older than 75 with acute or convalescent COVID-19.

The V and J genes are TRBV10-2 and TRBJ1-5, with 8 bases matching TRBD1. CDR1 is WSHSY and CDR2 is SAAADI in the germline V gene. J was trimmed by 4 bases and V by 2 bases; bases with no gene match: 7. The CDR3 is 16 residues long. This CDR3 reads CASSERGRGQNQPQHF. CDR3 sequence (DNA): TGCGCCAGCAGTGAGCGGGGCAGGGGGCAAAATCAGCCCCAGCATTTT.

This chain connects TRBV7-9 to TRBJ2-1; 11 nucleotides match TRBD1. V lost 4 bases, J lost 6 bases, and 8 bases stayed unmatched. CDR1 is SEHNR and CDR2 is FQNEAQ in the germline V gene (reference sequence). The CDR3 runs 16 residues. CDR3 residues: CASSSLGQGARNEQFF. The CDR3 nucleotides are TGTGCCAGCAGCTCCCTAGGACAGGGGGCTCGCAATGAGCAGTTCTTC.

The rearrangement uses TRBV2 and TRBJ2-3, with 8 bases matching TRBD2. Germline V gene data show CDR1 as SNHLY and CDR2 as FYNNEI. The CDR3 consists of 14 residues. Trimming at V came to 8 bases and at J to 6 bases, leaving 10 bases not matched to a gene. The CDR3 spells CASGSGGPWDTQYF. Written as DNA, the CDR3 is TGTGCCAGCGGATCGGGAGGGCCGTGGGATACGCAGTATTTT.

V is TRBV5-4 and J is TRBJ2-3; 10 nucleotides align to TRBD2. The junction had 4 bases not matched to a gene; V was cut back by 0 bases and J by 3 bases. Germline loops: CDR1 SGHNT, CDR2 YYREEE (reference sequence). The CDR3 is 16 residues long. The CDR3 spells CASSLAVAGGTDTQYF. The CDR3 coding sequence is TGTGCCAGCAGCTTGGCTGTAGCGGGGGGAACAGATACGCAGTATTTT.

This CDR3 is CASSQESASGNTIYF. The CDR3 DNA follows: TGCGCCAGCAGCCAGGAAAGCGCCTCTGGAAACACCATATATTTT. The J gene is TRBJ1-3, the V gene TRBV4-3; no firm D call. From germline, CDR1 is LGHNA and CDR2 YSLEER. CDR3 length: 15 amino acids. The V gene lost 3 bases and the J gene lost 0 bases, with 9 bases spanning the gap.

This clone was observed a handful of times. CDR3: CASRRTGLGETQYF. The CDR3 nucleotides are TGTGCCAGTAGAAGGACAGGGTTAGGGGAGACCCAGTACTTC. The J gene is TRBJ2-5, the V gene TRBV6-5, with 8 nucleotides matching TRBD1. CDR3 length: 14 residues. The V and J ends lost 9 bases and 5 bases, in that order; junction bases with no gene match: 11. Germline-derived CDR1 and CDR2 are MNHEY and SVGAGI.

This clone was found once. This sequence joins TRBV19 and TRBJ1-2; 10 bases fit TRBD1. CDR1 LNHDA and CDR2 SQIVND come from the germline V gene (reference sequence). The CDR3 is made up of 14 amino acids. V was clipped by 6 bases and J by 3 bases; unmatched bases: 4. The CDR3 reads CASRRGQGDYGYTF. DNA of the CDR3: TGTGCCAGTAGACGAGGACAGGGGGACTATGGCTACACCTTC.

The rearrangement links TRBV6-4 to TRBJ2-7; tentatively, D is TRBD1 (6 bases). Per the germline V gene, CDR1 is MRHNA and CDR2 is SNTAGT. The CDR3 extends over 12 amino acids. V lost 8 bases, J lost 5 bases, and 13 bases lay in between. In nucleotides, the CDR3 is TGTGCCAGCCAACAGGGAACCCACGAGCAGTACTTC. This codes for CASQQGTHEQYF.

This chain uses TRBV30 with TRBJ1-3; D unclear. The germline gives CDR1 GTSNPN, CDR2 SVGIG (reference sequence). Between the trimmed V and J ends, which lost 5 bases and 4 bases, there was a span of 6 bases. The CDR3 is 11 residues long. The CDR3 loop reads CAWGLGNTIYF. The CDR3 nucleotides read TGTGCCTGGGGGCTAGGAAACACCATATATTTT. The variable domain in full, with the rest retrieved from reference TRBV30 and TRBJ1-3, is SQTIHQWPATLVQPVGSPLSLECTVEGTSNPNLYWYRQAAGRGLQLLFYSVGIGQISSEVPQNLSASRPQDRQFILSSKKLLLSDSGFYLCAWGLGNTIYFGEGSWLTVV.

This clone appeared once. V gene TRBV29-1 combines with J gene TRBJ1-1; 8 bases fit TRBD1. The CDR3 extends over 14 amino acids. J was trimmed by 4 bases and V by 4 bases; bases with no gene match: 8. Germline V gives CDR1 SQVTM, CDR2 ANQGSEA. As DNA, the CDR3 is TGCAGCGTTGTGGCAGGGGGCAGACGCACTGAAGCTTTCTTT. It codes for CSVVAGGRRTEAFF.

The rearrangement uses TRBV4-3 and TRBJ2-7, with 7 bases lining up with TRBD1. With 1 base clipped from V and 4 bases from J, the junction kept 4 bases outside the gene matches. The CDR3 totals 14 residues. CDR1 is LGHNA, CDR2 YSLEER, per germline. CDR3 in amino acids: CASSQVVRGYEQYF. In DNA form, the CDR3 reads TGCGCCAGCAGCCAAGTGGTCAGGGGGTACGAGCAGTACTTC.

The CDR3 nucleotides are TGTGCCAGCAGCGTAGTTAGCGGGAGTACCCATGAGCAGTTCTTC. This encodes CASSVVSGSTHEQFF. The chain combines TRBV9 with TRBJ2-1; TRBD2 matches 9 bases. Germline loops: CDR1 SGDLS, CDR2 YYNGEE. The CDR3 is made up of 15 amino acids. Trimming cost V 0 bases and J 8 bases; bases outside gene matches: 6.

V usage is TRBV7-9 and J usage is TRBJ2-7; the match to TRBD2 covers 9 bases. The CDR3 has 14 residues. Germline CDR1 is SEHNR and CDR2 is FQNEAQ (reference sequence). Trimming cost V 5 bases and J 6 bases; bases outside gene matches: 8. The DNA for the CDR3 is TGTGCCAGCAGCCGGATGCGGGGGGGCCCCGAGCAGTACTTC. It yields the protein CASSRMRGGPEQYF.

The V gene is TRBV10-3, the J gene TRBJ1-1; TRBD1 aligns across 8 bases. Per germline, CDR1 ENHRY and CDR2 SYGVKD. This CDR3 is 12 amino acids long. V gave up 6 bases and J gave up 3 bases; unmatched junction bases: 0. The CDR3 region is CAIRTGDTEAFF. In nucleotides, the CDR3 is TGTGCCATCAGGACAGGGGACACTGAAGCTTTCTTT.

V gene TRBV24-1 combines with J gene TRBJ2-7, with 8 bases lining up with TRBD1. The CDR3 is made up of 15 amino acids. Trimming cost V 4 bases and J 3 bases; bases outside gene matches: 7. CDR1 is KGHDR and CDR2 is SFDVKD in the germline V gene. The CDR3 region is CATSDPGTGSYEQYF. CDR3 DNA: TGTGCCACCAGTGACCCCGGGACAGGAAGCTACGAGCAGTACTTC.

V gene TRBV6-5 combines with J gene TRBJ1-4; D gene ambiguous. Trimming took 6 bases from V and 7 from J, leaving 15 bases between them. This CDR3 spans 14 amino acids. Germline values: CDR1 MNHEY, CDR2 SVGAGI. The CDR3 spells CASSPGSRGEKLFF. In nucleotides, the CDR3 is TGTGCCAGCAGCCCCGGGTCCCGGGGTGAAAAACTGTTTTTT.

The CDR3 is CASSFRQTGELFF. For the CDR3, the DNA is TGTGCCAGCAGCTTCAGACAGACCGGGGAGCTGTTTTTT. V usage is TRBV9 and J usage is TRBJ2-2; weak D call: TRBD1 (5 bases). CDR3 size: 13 residues. CDR1 is SGDLS, CDR2 YYNGEE, per germline. Trimming pared 4 bases from V and 5 bases from J, leaving 9 bases between. Drawing the rest from reference TRBV9 and TRBJ2-2, the complete variable domain is DSGVTQTPKHLITATGQRVTLRCSPRSGDLSVYWYQQSLDQGLQFLIQYYNGEERAKGNILERFSAQQFPDLHSELNLSSLELGDSALYFCASSFRQTGELFFGEGSRLTVL.

This chain uses TRBV25-1 with TRBJ1-5; 7 bases agree with TRBD1. Looked up from germline, CDR1 is MGHDK and CDR2 is SYGVNS. The CDR3 has 13 amino acids. V was clipped by 6 bases and J by 7 bases; unmatched bases: 6. This chain's CDR3 is CASSMTGHQPQHF. The CDR3, as DNA: TGTGCCAGCAGCATGACAGGGCACCAGCCCCAGCATTTT.

This clone was observed a few times. The chain couples TRBV6-2 or TRBV6-3 to TRBJ1-3; TRBD1 is a possible D gene (5 bases). This CDR3 comprises 13 residues. Germline CDR1 and CDR2: MNHEY and SVGEGT. V lost 4 bases, J lost 4 bases, and 8 bases lay in between. This CDR3 reads CASSFQGGNTIYF. The CDR3 coding sequence is TGTGCCAGCAGTTTCCAGGGCGGAAACACCATATATTTT.

V and J are TRBV27 and TRBJ1-1; 7 bases match TRBD1. This CDR3 region has 15 residues. With V trimmed by 5 bases and J by 2 bases, 8 bases remained unmatched. CDR1 and CDR2 (germline): MNHEY, SMNVEV (reference sequence). CDR3 sequence reads: CASSLYGTANTEAFF. DNA of the CDR3: TGTGCCAGCAGTCTCTATGGGACAGCTAACACTGAAGCTTTCTTT.

The chain carries TRBV9 and TRBJ1-6, with a possible D match to TRBD1 (5 bases). The germline CDR1 and CDR2 sequences are SGDLS and YYNGEE. V dropped 4 bases and J dropped 0 bases, with 8 bases sitting between them. This CDR3 region has 15 residues. The CDR3 nucleotides read TGTGCCAGCAGCATCACAGGCTCCTATAATTCACCCCTCCACTTT. It translates to CASSITGSYNSPLHF.

CDR3 coding DNA: TGTGCCAGTAGTATAGGGGCGTCGCGTGCCTACGAGCAGTACTTC. This gives the protein CASSIGASRAYEQYF. The chain joins TRBV19 to TRBJ2-7; D is unclear. The CDR3 is made up of 15 amino acids. Deletions cut 1 base from V and 2 bases from J, with 12 bases between. Germline V gene data show CDR1 as LNHDA and CDR2 as SQIVND (reference sequence). Full variable domain (outside the CDR3, taken from reference TRBV19 and TRBJ2-7): DGGITQSPKYLFRKEGQNVTLSCEQNLNHDAMYWYRQDPGQGLRLIYYSQIVNDFQKGDIAEGYSVSREKKESFPLTVTSAQKNPTAFYLCASSIGASRAYEQYFGPGTRLTVT.

There are a few counts of this clone. The chain joins TRBV7-2 to TRBJ2-5; maybe TRBD2 (6 bases). Between the trimmed V and J ends, which lost 5 bases and 1 base, there was a span of 14 bases. Germline V gives CDR1 SGHTA, CDR2 FQGNSA. The CDR3 sequence is 15 residues long. In DNA form, the CDR3 reads TGTGCCAGCAGCCAGGTGGGGGGATTCCAAGAGACCCAGTACTTC. Encoded protein: CASSQVGGFQETQYF.

This chain joins TRBV28 and TRBJ1-2; a weak D match, TRBD1 (6 bases). Germline V gene data show CDR1 as MDHEN and CDR2 as SYDVKM. The length of the CDR3 is 11 residues. V shed 10 bases and J shed 4 bases, with 10 bases lying between them. In nucleotides, the CDR3 is TGTGCCATCGGACAGTCCTATGGCTACACCTTC. It translates to CAIGQSYGYTF.

This clone was recorded once. J is TRBJ2-4 and V is TRBV3-1 (or the pseudogene TRBV3-2), with TRBD1 identical over 7 bases. Losses at the gene ends were 0 bases for V and 2 bases for J; bases not matched to a gene: 4. CDR1 LGHDT and CDR2 YNNKEL come from the germline V gene (reference sequence). This CDR3 has 16 amino acids. Written as DNA, the CDR3 is TGTGCCAGCAGCCAAGATCCGACAGGGTCCAAAAACATTCAGTACTTC. It is translated as CASSQDPTGSKNIQYF.